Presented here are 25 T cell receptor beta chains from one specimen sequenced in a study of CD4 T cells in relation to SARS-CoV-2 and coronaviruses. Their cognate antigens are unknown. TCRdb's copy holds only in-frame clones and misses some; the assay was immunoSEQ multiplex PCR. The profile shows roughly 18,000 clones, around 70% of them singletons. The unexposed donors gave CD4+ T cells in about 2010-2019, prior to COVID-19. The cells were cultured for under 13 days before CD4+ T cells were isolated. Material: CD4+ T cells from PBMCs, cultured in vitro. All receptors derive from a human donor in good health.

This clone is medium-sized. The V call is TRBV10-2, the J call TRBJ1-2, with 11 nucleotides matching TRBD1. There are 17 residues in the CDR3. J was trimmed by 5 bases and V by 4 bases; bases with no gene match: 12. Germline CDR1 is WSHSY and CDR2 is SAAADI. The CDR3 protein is CASSGTFGDRGNYGYTF. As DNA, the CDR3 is TGCGCCAGCAGTGGGACCTTTGGGGACAGGGGGAATTATGGCTACACCTTC.

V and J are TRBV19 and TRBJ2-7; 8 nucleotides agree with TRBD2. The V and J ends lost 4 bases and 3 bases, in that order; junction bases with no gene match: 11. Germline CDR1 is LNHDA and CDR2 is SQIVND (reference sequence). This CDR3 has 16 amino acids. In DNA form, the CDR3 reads TGTGCCAGTAGTAGTGGGTTACTAGCGGTTAACTACGAGCAGTACTTC. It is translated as CASSSGLLAVNYEQYF.

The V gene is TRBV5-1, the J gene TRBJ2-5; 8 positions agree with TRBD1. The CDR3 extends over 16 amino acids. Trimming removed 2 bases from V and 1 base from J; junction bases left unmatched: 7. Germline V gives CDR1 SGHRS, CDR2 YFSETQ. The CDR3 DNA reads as TGCGCCAGCAGCTTAGACAGGGGAACGGGCCAAGAGACCCAGTACTTC. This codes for CASSLDRGTGQETQYF.

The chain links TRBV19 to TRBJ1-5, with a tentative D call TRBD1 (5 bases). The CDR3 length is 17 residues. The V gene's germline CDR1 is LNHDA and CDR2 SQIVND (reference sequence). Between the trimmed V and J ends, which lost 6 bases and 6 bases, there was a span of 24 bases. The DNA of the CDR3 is TGTGCCAGTAGCGGGAAGGGGTTTGGGTCTTTTGCTCAGCCCCAGCATTTT. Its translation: CASSGKGFGSFAQPQHF.

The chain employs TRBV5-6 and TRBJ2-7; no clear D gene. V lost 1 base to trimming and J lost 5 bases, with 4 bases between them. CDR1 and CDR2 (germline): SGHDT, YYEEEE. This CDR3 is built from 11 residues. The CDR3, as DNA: TGTGCCAGCAGCTTGTTGCACGAGCAGTACTTC. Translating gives CASSLLHEQYF.

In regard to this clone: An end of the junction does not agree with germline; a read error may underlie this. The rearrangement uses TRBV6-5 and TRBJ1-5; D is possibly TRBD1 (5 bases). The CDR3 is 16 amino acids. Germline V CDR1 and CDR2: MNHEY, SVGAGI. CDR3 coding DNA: TGTGCCAGCAGATACTTGACAGCACCCAGCAATCAGCCCCAGCATTTT. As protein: CASRYLTAPSNQPQHF.

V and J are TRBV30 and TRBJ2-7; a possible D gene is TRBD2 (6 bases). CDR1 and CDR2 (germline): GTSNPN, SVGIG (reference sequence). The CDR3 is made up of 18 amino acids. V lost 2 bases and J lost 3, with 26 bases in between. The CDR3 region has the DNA TGTGCCTGGAGTCGAACTACCTTGACTAGACTGTCTAACTACGAGCAGTACTTC. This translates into CAWSRTTLTRLSNYEQYF.

DNA of the CDR3: TGTGCCTGGAGTGTGAGGGAGAACACTGAAGCTTTCTTT. Translated, it gives CAWSVRENTEAFF. The chain uses TRBV30 and TRBJ1-1; D is unclear. The germline gives CDR1 GTSNPN, CDR2 SVGIG (reference sequence). Trimming pared 0 bases from V and 1 base from J, leaving 6 bases between. The CDR3 contains 13 residues.

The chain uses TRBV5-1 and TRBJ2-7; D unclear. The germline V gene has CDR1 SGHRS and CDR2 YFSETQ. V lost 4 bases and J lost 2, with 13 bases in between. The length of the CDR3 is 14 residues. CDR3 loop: CASSQDPTTYEQYF. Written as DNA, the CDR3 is TGCGCCAGCAGCCAGGATCCCACTACCTACGAGCAGTACTTC.

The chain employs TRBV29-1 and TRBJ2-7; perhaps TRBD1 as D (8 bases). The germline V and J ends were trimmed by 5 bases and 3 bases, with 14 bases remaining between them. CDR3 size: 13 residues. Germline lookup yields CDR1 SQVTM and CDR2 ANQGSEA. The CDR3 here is CSVTTGGVYEQYF. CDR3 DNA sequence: TGCAGCGTTACCACAGGGGGGGTCTACGAGCAGTACTTC.

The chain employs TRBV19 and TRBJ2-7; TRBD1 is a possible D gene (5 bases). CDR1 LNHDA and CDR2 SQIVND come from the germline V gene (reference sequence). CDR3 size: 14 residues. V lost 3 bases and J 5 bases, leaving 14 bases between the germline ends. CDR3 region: CASSISQGGDEQYF. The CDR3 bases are TGTGCCAGTAGTATCAGTCAGGGTGGCGACGAGCAGTACTTC.

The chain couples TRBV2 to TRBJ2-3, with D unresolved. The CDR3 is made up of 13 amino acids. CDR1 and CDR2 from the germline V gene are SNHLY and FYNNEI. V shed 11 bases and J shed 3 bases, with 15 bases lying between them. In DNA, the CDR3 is TGTGCCGGCCGAATCTACCGGACAGATACGCAGTATTTT. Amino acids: CAGRIYRTDTQYF.

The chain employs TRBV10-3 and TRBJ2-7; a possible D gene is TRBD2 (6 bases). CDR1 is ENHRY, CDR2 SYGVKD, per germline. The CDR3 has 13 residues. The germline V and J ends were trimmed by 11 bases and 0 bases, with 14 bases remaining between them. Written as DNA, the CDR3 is TGTGCCCTTAGGGTCGGGAGCTCCTACGAGCAGTACTTC. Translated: CALRVGSSYEQYF.

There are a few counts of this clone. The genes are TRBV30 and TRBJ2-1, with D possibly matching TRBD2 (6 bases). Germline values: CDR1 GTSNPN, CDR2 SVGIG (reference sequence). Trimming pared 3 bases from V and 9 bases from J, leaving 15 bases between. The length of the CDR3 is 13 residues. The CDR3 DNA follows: TGTGCCTGGAGCCAGGGACTTCGACGTGAGCAGTTCTTC. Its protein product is CAWSQGLRREQFF. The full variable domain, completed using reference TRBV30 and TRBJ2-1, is SQTIHQWPATLVQPVGSPLSLECTVEGTSNPNLYWYRQAAGRGLQLLFYSVGIGQISSEVPQNLSASRPQDRQFILSSKKLLLSDSGFYLCAWSQGLRREQFFGPGTRLTVL.

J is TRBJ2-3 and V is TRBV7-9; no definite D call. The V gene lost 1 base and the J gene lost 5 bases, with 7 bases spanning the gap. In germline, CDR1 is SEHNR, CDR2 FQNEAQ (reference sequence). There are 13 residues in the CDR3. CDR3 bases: TGTGCCAGCAGCTTAGGTTCAGGAGATACGCAGTATTTT. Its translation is CASSLGSGDTQYF.

The CDR3 nucleotides are TGTGCCAGCAGCTCCAGACTAGCGGGGCTCTACGAGCAGTACTTC. This translates into CASSSRLAGLYEQYF. The rearrangement joins TRBV7-6 to TRBJ2-7; TRBD2 matches 11 bases. Trimming cost V 4 bases and J 3 bases; bases outside gene matches: 5. The CDR3 length is 15 residues. The germline gives CDR1 SGHVS, CDR2 FNYEAQ. The entire variable domain, with the rest obtained from reference TRBV7-6 and TRBJ2-7, is as follows: GAGVSQSPRYKVTKRGQDVALRCDPISGHVSLYWYRQALGQGPEFLTYFNYEAQQDKSGLPNDRFSAERPEGSISTLTIQRTEQRDSAMYRCASSSRLAGLYEQYFGPGTRLTVT.

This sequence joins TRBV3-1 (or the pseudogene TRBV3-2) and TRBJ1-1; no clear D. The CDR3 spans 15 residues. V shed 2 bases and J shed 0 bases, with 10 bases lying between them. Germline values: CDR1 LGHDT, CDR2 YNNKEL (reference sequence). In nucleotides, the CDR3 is TGTGCCAGCAGCCAACTATTACAGTTGAACACTGAAGCTTTCTTT. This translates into CASSQLLQLNTEAFF.

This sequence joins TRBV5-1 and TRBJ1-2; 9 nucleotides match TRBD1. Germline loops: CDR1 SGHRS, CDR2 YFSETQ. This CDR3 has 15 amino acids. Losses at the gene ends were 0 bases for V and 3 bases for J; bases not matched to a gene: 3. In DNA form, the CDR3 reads TGCGCCAGCAGCTTGGGGGGACAGGGCGACTATGGCTACACCTTC. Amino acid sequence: CASSLGGQGDYGYTF.

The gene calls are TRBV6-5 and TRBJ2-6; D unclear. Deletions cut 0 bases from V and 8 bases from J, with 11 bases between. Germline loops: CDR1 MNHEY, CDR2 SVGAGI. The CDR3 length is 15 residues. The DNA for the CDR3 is TGTGCCAGCAGTTACTCAACGACCCCCCCCAACGTCCTGACTTTC. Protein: CASSYSTTPPNVLTF.

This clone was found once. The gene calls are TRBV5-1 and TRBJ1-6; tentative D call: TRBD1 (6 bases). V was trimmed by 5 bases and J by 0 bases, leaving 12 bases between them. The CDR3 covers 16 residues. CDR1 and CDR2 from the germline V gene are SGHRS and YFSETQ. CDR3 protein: CASRPTGSSYNSPLHF. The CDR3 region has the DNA TGCGCCAGCAGGCCTACAGGGAGCTCCTATAATTCACCCCTCCACTTT.

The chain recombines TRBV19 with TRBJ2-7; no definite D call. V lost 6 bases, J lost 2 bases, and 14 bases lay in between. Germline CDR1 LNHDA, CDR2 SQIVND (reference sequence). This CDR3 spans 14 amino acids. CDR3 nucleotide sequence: TGTGCCAGTAGCAATGCCGGGCAGGCCTACGAGCAGTACTTC. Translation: CASSNAGQAYEQYF.

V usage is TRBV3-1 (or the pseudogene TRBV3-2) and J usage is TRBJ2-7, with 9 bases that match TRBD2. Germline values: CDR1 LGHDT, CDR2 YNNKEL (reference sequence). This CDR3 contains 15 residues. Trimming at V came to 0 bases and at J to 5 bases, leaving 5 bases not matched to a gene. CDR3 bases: TGTGCCAGCAGCCAAGAGCGGGAGGGCCATCACGAGCAGTACTTC. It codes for CASSQEREGHHEQYF.

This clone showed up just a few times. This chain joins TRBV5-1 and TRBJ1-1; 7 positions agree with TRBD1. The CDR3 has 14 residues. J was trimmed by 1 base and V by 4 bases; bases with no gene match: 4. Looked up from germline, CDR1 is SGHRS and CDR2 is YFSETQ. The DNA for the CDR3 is TGCGCCAGCAGCCTAGGGACAGCGAACACTGAAGCTTTCTTT. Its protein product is CASSLGTANTEAFF.

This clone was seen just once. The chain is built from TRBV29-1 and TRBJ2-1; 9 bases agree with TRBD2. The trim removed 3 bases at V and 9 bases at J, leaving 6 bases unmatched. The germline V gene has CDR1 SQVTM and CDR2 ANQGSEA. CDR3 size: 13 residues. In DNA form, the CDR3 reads TGCAGCGTTGAGGCGGGAGGGCCTGGTGAGCAGTTCTTC. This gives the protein CSVEAGGPGEQFF.

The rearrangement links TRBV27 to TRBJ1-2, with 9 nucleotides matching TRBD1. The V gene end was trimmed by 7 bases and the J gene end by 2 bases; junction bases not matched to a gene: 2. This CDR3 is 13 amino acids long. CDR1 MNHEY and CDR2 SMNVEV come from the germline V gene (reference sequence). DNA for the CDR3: TGTGCCAGCACCGGACAGGGGAACTATGGCTACACCTTC. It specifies CASTGQGNYGYTF.